This T cell receptor (beta chain) was sequenced during a study of T cell changes during pregnancy in multiple sclerosis. A single count supports this clone. The germline V gene has CDR1 GTSNPN and CDR2 SVGIG (reference sequence). Unmatched junction bases numbered 5, after V lost 0 bases and J lost 4 bases. CDR3 size: 14 residues. The table came from immunoSEQ multiplex PCR; TCRdb's copy has only in-frame clones and leaves some out. The profile shows about 73,000 clones, under 90% of them singletons. J is TRBJ1-2 and V is TRBV30; 7 bases are a match to TRBD1. This receptor was identified in a female donor in good health, enrolled as a control in a pregnancy study. The source was peripheral blood, collected after pregnancy. CDR3 nucleotides: TGTGCCTGGAGTGTAGTCCAGGGGGTCTATGGCTACACCTTC. It codes for CAWSVVQGVYGYTF.